Presented here are 26 T cell receptor beta chains from one specimen sequenced in a study of blood T cell repertoires in COVID-19. Some clones are missing from TCRdb's copy, which holds only in-frame ones; the method was immunoSEQ multiplex PCR. Of about 160,000 clones listed, less than 85% are singletons. Sequenced input: peripheral blood. All receptors come from a human donor with acute or convalescent COVID-19. The donor label of this sample is uncertain.

This chain uses TRBV20-1 with TRBJ1-6, with D tentatively TRBD1 (6 bases). Trimming left V 3 bases short and J 5 bases short, with 11 bases between. This CDR3 has 14 amino acids. Germline loops: CDR1 DFQATT, CDR2 SNEGSKA (reference sequence). The CDR3 DNA is TGCAGTGCTAGTCAGGCAGGGGATAATTCACCCCTCCACTTT. This sequence encodes CSASQAGDNSPLHF.

The rearrangement joins TRBV14 to TRBJ2-7; the D gene is possibly TRBD2 (6 bases). V lost 4 bases, J lost 3 bases, and 13 bases lay in between. This CDR3 contains 14 residues. Per the germline V gene, CDR1 is SGHDN and CDR2 is FVKESK. In DNA form, the CDR3 reads TGTGCCAGCAGCCCAGGGAGGAGGTTCTACGAGCAGTACTTC. Its protein product is CASSPGRRFYEQYF.

The rearrangement joins TRBV30 to TRBJ1-5; the D gene is possibly TRBD1 (5 bases). V lost 5 bases and J lost 2, with 10 bases in between. CDR3 length: 13 amino acids. Germline CDR1 reads GTSNPN; CDR2 reads SVGIG (reference sequence). The DNA for the CDR3 is TGTGCCTGGGGCAGGGATGGCAATCAGCCCCAGCATTTT. Its translation is CAWGRDGNQPQHF.

The chain recombines TRBV6-5 with TRBJ2-1; D call uncertain. Germline lookup yields CDR1 MNHEY and CDR2 SVGAGI. The V end was cut by 2 bases, the J end by 0 bases, with 11 bases between. The CDR3 length is 16 residues. CDR3: CASSYEWRNSYNEQFF. CDR3 nucleotides: TGTGCCAGCAGTTACGAGTGGCGGAACTCCTACAATGAGCAGTTCTTC.

This clone was detected only a few times. The rearrangement links TRBV27 to TRBJ1-1, with D possibly being TRBD1 (6 bases). The germline gives CDR1 MNHEY, CDR2 SMNVEV (reference sequence). Trimming removed 1 base at V and 4 bases at J, with 13 bases between. This CDR3 has 15 residues. The CDR3 loop is CASSLFRGSGTEAFF. The CDR3, as DNA: TGTGCCAGCAGTTTATTCAGGGGTTCTGGCACTGAAGCTTTCTTT.

The chain uses TRBV4-1 and TRBJ2-7; no definite D call. Trimming pared 8 bases from V and 4 bases from J, leaving 9 bases between. Germline CDR1 reads MGHRA; CDR2 reads YSYEKL. This CDR3 is built from 11 residues. CDR3 sequence (DNA): TGCGCCAGCCGGTCGCGGTACGAGCAGTACTTC. Encoded protein: CASRSRYEQYF.

The chain employs TRBV28 and TRBJ1-4; D ambiguous. V was pared by 3 bases and J by 8 bases, with 7 bases between. Germline V gene data show CDR1 as MDHEN and CDR2 as SYDVKM. The CDR3 is 12 amino acids. CDR3 sequence reads: CASSFQWEKLFF. In nucleotides, the CDR3 is TGTGCCAGCAGTTTTCAGTGGGAAAAACTGTTTTTT. The entire variable domain, with the rest obtained from reference TRBV28 and TRBJ1-4, is as follows: DVKVTQSSRYLVKRTGEKVFLECVQDMDHENMFWYRQDPGLGLRLIYFSYDVKMKEKGDIPEGYSVSREKKERFSLILESASTNQTSMYLCASSFQWEKLFFGSGTQLSVL.

This chain connects TRBV6-2 or TRBV6-3 to TRBJ1-1; unclear D gene. Per the germline V gene, CDR1 is MNHEY and CDR2 is SVGEGT. This CDR3 region has 14 residues. V lost 0 bases, J lost 2 bases, and 7 bases lay in between. CDR3 bases: TGTGCCAGCAGTTACTCCCGGGTAAACACTGAAGCTTTCTTT. Its translation: CASSYSRVNTEAFF.

The rearrangement links TRBV28 to TRBJ1-3, with a weak D call TRBD1 (5 bases). The V and J ends lost 5 bases and 1 base respectively, with 12 bases between them. The CDR3 is made up of 15 amino acids. Germline loops: CDR1 MDHEN, CDR2 SYDVKM. CDR3 bases: TGTGCCAGCAGTGGGTTGGGGGGTTCTGGAAACACCATATATTTT. Its protein product is CASSGLGGSGNTIYF.

The chain recombines TRBV7-9 with TRBJ1-2; maybe TRBD1 (6 bases). The length of the CDR3 is 15 residues. V lost 3 bases and J lost 2, with 13 bases in between. In germline, CDR1 is SEHNR, CDR2 FQNEAQ (reference sequence). The CDR3 region is CASSFTGNTNYGYTF. The CDR3 region has the DNA TGTGCCAGCAGCTTTACAGGGAACACGAACTATGGCTACACCTTC.

J is TRBJ1-4 and V is TRBV7-6; TRBD1 might be the D (5 bases). This CDR3 spans 15 amino acids. Trimming took 1 base from V and 0 from J, leaving 6 bases between them. In germline, CDR1 is SGHVS, CDR2 FNYEAQ. The DNA for the CDR3 is TGTGCCAGCAGCTTAGAGGGGTCAACTAATGAAAAACTGTTTTTT. Amino acids: CASSLEGSTNEKLFF.

This chain connects TRBV6-5 to TRBJ1-1; no clear D gene. The CDR3 contains 15 residues. Germline V gene lookup returns CDR1 MNHEY and CDR2 SVGAGI. V gave up 8 bases and J gave up 1 base, with 17 bases separating them. Written as DNA, the CDR3 is TGTGCCAGCCTTGCACTCAACCCGGGGAACACTGAAGCTTTCTTT. It yields the protein CASLALNPGNTEAFF.

The chain carries TRBV18 and TRBJ2-7, with 11 bases fitting TRBD1. Germline loops: CDR1 KGHSH, CDR2 LQKENI. The V segment lost 5 bases and the J segment 7 bases; nucleotides outside the gene matches: 7. This CDR3 spans 14 amino acids. The CDR3 here is CASSEGQGAREQYF. The CDR3 nucleotides read TGTGCCAGCTCAGAAGGACAGGGGGCGCGGGAGCAGTACTTC.

In its sample, this clone was seen once. The chain couples TRBV28 to TRBJ1-5; 9 bases align to TRBD1. Germline trimming cut 7 bases from V and 6 bases from J; bases unmatched to any gene: 10. Germline V gives CDR1 MDHEN, CDR2 SYDVKM. The CDR3 has 15 amino acids. The CDR3 region is CASNREQGAVQPQHF. CDR3 sequence (DNA): TGTGCCAGCAATCGCGAACAGGGGGCCGTTCAGCCCCAGCATTTT.

CDR3 loop: CASRITEVFALIGYGYTF. In DNA, the CDR3 is TGTGCCAGCAGGATTACAGAAGTTTTTGCGCTTATTGGCTATGGCTACACCTTC. The V and J genes are TRBV5-8 and TRBJ1-2, with no clear D. CDR1 is SGHTS and CDR2 is YDEGEE in the germline V gene. Trimming took 5 bases from V and 4 from J, leaving 27 bases between them. This CDR3 region has 18 residues.

V gene TRBV7-2 combines with J gene TRBJ1-6; 9 bases map to TRBD1. The V segment lost 5 bases and the J segment 10 bases; nucleotides outside the gene matches: 9. CDR3 length: 15 residues. The germline V gene encodes CDR1 SGHTA and CDR2 FQGNSA. The CDR3 nucleotides are TGTGCCAGCAGCCCTGGACAGGGGAGCCGATCACCCCTCCACTTT. It codes for CASSPGQGSRSPLHF.

V usage is TRBV27 and J usage is TRBJ2-7; 7 bases map to TRBD2. The CDR3 contains 15 residues. The V segment lost 3 bases and the J segment 3 bases; nucleotides outside the gene matches: 8. Germline loops: CDR1 MNHEY, CDR2 SMNVEV (reference sequence). The DNA of the CDR3 is TGTGCCAGCAGTTTTACGCGGGGGTCGGGCTACGAGCAGTACTTC. This encodes CASSFTRGSGYEQYF.

This chain connects TRBV28 to TRBJ1-3; D is unclear. The CDR3 runs 16 residues. V dropped 6 bases and J dropped 0 bases, with 15 bases sitting between them. Germline V gives CDR1 MDHEN, CDR2 SYDVKM. CDR3 DNA sequence: TGTGCCAGCAGAGGCAGCGACGGCTTCTCTGGAAACACCATATATTTT. Translated: CASRGSDGFSGNTIYF.

V is TRBV27 and J is TRBJ1-2; 10 bases are shared with TRBD1. The germline CDR1 and CDR2 sequences are MNHEY and SMNVEV (reference sequence). This CDR3 is built from 18 residues. The V segment lost 3 bases and the J segment 0 bases; nucleotides outside the gene matches: 10. CDR3 sequence (DNA): TGTGCCAGCAGTTTCCGACAGGGGGCCCCCCTGGCTAACTATGGCTACACCTTC. Translated: CASSFRQGAPLANYGYTF.

V is TRBV4-3 and J is TRBJ1-1; a weak D match, TRBD1 (5 bases). This CDR3 has 15 residues. Deletions cut 1 base from V and 1 base from J, with 10 bases between. Germline CDR1 LGHNA, CDR2 YSLEER. The CDR3, as DNA: TGCGCCAGCAGCCAAGTAGGGGATGCGAACACTGAAGCTTTCTTT. Encoded protein: CASSQVGDANTEAFF.

CDR3 nucleotide sequence: TGCAGCGTTGGTCGGGGGTTGTACGAGCAGTACTTC. Protein product: CSVGRGLYEQYF. The V call is TRBV29-1, the J call TRBJ2-7, with D possibly TRBD2 on 6 matching bases. This CDR3 is 12 amino acids long. Germline CDR1 is SQVTM and CDR2 is ANQGSEA. Trimming took off 4 bases at V and 4 bases at J, with 11 bases between the two ends.

J is TRBJ2-1 and V is TRBV5-1, with 9 bases lining up with TRBD1. J was trimmed by 8 bases and V by 0 bases; bases with no gene match: 3. The CDR3 runs to 14 residues. Germline CDR1 SGHRS, CDR2 YFSETQ. The CDR3: CASSLGDRGDEQFF. CDR3 DNA: TGCGCCAGCAGCTTGGGCGACAGGGGGGATGAGCAGTTCTTC.

The rearrangement joins TRBV12-3 or TRBV12-4 to TRBJ1-2; possibly TRBD1 for D (5 bases). With 4 bases removed from V and 7 bases from J, the gap between germline ends came to 7 bases. CDR3 length equals 11 residues. CDR3 in DNA: TGTGCCAGCAGTTGGAGGGGTGGCTACACCTTC. Its protein is CASSWRGGYTF.

The rearrangement joins TRBV18 to TRBJ1-5; possible D gene TRBD1, 6 bases. Trimming shortened V by 6 bases and J by 4 bases, and 13 bases separated the two germline ends. There are 14 residues in the CDR3. Germline assignment: CDR1 KGHSH and CDR2 LQKENI. The CDR3 loop is CASSSGQLNQPQHF. The CDR3 coding sequence is TGTGCCAGCTCTTCGGGACAACTAAATCAGCCCCAGCATTTT.

V gene TRBV10-3 combines with J gene TRBJ1-4, with D possibly matching TRBD1 (6 bases). The CDR3 runs 14 residues. CDR1 is ENHRY and CDR2 is SYGVKD in the germline V gene. V lost 4 bases, J lost 3 bases, and 9 bases lay in between. CDR3 sequence reads: CAISATGANEKLFF. DNA for the CDR3: TGTGCCATCAGTGCGACAGGAGCTAATGAAAAACTGTTTTTT.

This chain connects TRBV30 to TRBJ1-2, with D perhaps matching TRBD1 (6 bases). V lost 2 bases to trimming and J lost 4 bases, with 14 bases between them. CDR3 length: 14 amino acids. Germline CDR1 reads GTSNPN; CDR2 reads SVGIG (reference sequence). The CDR3: CAWSLTGFSYGYTF. CDR3 sequence (DNA): TGTGCCTGGAGTCTGACAGGATTTTCCTATGGCTACACCTTC.